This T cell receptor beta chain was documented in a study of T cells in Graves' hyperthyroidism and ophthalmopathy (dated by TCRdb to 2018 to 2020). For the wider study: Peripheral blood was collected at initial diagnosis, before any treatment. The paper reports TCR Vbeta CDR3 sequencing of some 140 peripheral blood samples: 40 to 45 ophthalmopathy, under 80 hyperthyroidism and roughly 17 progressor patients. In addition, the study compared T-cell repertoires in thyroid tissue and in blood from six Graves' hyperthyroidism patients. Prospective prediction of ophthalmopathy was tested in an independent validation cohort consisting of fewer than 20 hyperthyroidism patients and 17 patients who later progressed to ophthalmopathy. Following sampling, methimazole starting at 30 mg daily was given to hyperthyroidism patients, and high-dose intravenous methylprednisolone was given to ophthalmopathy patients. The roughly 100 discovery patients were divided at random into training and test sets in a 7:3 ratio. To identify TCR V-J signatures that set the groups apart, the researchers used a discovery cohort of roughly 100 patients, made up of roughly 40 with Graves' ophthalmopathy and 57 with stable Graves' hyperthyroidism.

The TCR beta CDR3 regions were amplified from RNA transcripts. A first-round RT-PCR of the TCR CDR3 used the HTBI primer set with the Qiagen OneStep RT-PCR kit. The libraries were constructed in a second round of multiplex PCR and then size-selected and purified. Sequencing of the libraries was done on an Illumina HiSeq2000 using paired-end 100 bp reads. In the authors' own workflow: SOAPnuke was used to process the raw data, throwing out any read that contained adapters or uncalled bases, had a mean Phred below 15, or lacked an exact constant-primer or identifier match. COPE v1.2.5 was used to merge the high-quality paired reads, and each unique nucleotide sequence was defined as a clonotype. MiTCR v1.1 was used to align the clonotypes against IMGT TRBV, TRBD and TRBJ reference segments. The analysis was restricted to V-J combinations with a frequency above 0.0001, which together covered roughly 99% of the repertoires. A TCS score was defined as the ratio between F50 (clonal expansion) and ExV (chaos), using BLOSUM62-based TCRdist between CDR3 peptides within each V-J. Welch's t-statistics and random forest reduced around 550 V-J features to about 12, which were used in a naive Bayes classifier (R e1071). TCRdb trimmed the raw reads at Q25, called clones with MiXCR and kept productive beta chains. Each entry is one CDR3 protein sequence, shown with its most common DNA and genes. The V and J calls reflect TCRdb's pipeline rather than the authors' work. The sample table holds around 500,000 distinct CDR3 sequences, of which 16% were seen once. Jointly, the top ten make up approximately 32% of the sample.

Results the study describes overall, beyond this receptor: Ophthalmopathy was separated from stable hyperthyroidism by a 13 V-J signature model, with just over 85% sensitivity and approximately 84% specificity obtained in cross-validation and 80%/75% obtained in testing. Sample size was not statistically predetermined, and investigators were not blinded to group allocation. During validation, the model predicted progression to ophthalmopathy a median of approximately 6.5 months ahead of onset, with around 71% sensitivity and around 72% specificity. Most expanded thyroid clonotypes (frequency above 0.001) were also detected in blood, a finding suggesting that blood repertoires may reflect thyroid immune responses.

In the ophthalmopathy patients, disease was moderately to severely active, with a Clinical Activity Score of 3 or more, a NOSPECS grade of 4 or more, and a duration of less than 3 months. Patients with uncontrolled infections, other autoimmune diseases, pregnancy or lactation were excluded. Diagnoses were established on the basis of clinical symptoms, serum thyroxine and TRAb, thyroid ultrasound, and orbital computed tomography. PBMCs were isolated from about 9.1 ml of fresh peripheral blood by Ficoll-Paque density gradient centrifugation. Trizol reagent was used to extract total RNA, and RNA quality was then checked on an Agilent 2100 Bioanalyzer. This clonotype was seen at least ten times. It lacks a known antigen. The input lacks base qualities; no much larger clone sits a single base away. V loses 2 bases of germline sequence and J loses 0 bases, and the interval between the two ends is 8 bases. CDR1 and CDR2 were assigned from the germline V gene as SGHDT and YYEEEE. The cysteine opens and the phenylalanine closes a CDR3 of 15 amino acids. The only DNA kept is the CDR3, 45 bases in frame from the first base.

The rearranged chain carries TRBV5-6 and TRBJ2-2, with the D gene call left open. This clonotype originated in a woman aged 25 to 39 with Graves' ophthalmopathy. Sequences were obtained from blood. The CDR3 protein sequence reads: CASSLGTTNTGELFF. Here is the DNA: TGTGCCAGCAGCTTAGGAACAACGAACACCGGGGAGCTGTTTTTT. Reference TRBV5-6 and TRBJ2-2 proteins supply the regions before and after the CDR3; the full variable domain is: DAGVTQSPTHLIKTRGQQVTLRCSPKSGHDTVSWYQQALGQGPQFIFQYYEEEERQRGNFPDRFSGHQFPNYSSELNVNALLLGDSALYLCASSLGTTNTGELFFGEGSRLTVL.